Presented here are 15 T cell receptor beta chains from one specimen sequenced in a study of blood T cell repertoires in COVID-19. Using immunoSEQ multiplex PCR, the repertoire was profiled, and TCRdb retains in-frame clones only, with some absent. This table holds more than 250,000 clones, around 90% found once. What was sequenced was PBMCs or T cells enriched from blood (not recorded which). All receptors derive from a woman between 18 and 29 years old with acute COVID-19.

The gene calls are TRBV5-6 and TRBJ1-4, with TRBD1 identical over 7 bases. The CDR3 sequence is 16 residues long. Germline values: CDR1 SGHDT, CDR2 YYEEEE. V lost 4 bases, J lost 2 bases, and 8 bases stayed unmatched. In nucleotides, the CDR3 is TGTGCCAGCAGCGTGGATCAGGGGGTTACTAATGAAAAACTGTTTTTT. Amino acid sequence: CASSVDQGVTNEKLFF.

A note on this clone: The sample contains more than one DNA sequence encoding this CDR3. The chain uses TRBV5-1 and TRBJ1-4, with no clear D. The CDR3 totals 13 residues. V was trimmed by 5 bases and J by 3 bases, leaving 8 bases between them. From germline, CDR1 is SGHRS and CDR2 YFSETQ. CDR3 DNA sequence: TGCGCCAGCAGTCTCGGTTCTAATGAAAAACTGTTTTTT. Its protein is CASSLGSNEKLFF.

The CDR3 sequence: CASSYGTVATNEKLFF. The DNA for the CDR3 is TGTGCCAGCAGCTACGGGACAGTAGCAACTAATGAAAAACTGTTTTTT. V is TRBV11-2 and J is TRBJ1-4; TRBD1 matches at 7 bases. Germline CDR1 SGHAT, CDR2 FQNNGV. The CDR3 is 16 residues long. Germline trimming cut 4 bases from V and 0 bases from J; bases unmatched to any gene: 5.

This clone was detected only a few times. The V and J genes are TRBV3-1 (or the pseudogene TRBV3-2) and TRBJ2-1; 8 bases agree with TRBD2. The CDR3 is 17 amino acids. V lost 1 base, J lost 4 bases, and 9 bases stayed unmatched. Germline V CDR1 and CDR2: LGHDT, YNNKEL (reference sequence). The CDR3 loop is CASSQGSGRAGYNEQFF. CDR3 bases: TGTGCCAGCAGCCAAGGGTCCGGGAGGGCCGGGTACAATGAGCAGTTCTTC.

J is TRBJ1-1 and V is TRBV19, with D tentatively TRBD1 (5 bases). Trimming pared 2 bases from V and 7 bases from J, leaving 14 bases between. The germline V gene has CDR1 LNHDA and CDR2 SQIVND (reference sequence). CDR3 length equals 14 residues. The CDR3 region is CASSIPRGGDEAFF. CDR3 nucleotide sequence: TGTGCCAGTAGTATACCCCGCGGGGGGGATGAAGCTTTCTTT.

This clone was seen a few times. This chain connects TRBV28 to TRBJ2-1; 9 positions match TRBD1. The germline V gene encodes CDR1 MDHEN and CDR2 SYDVKM. The CDR3 loop spans 12 amino acids. V lost 3 bases to trimming and J lost 15 bases; unmatched junction nucleotides: 6. CDR3 protein: CASSLGTGLRFF. The CDR3 DNA is TGTGCCAGCAGTTTGGGGACAGGGCTAAGGTTCTTC. The variable domain in full, completed from reference TRBV28 and TRBJ2-1, reads DVKVTQSSRYLVKRTGEKVFLECVQDMDHENMFWYRQDPGLGLRLIYFSYDVKMKEKGDIPEGYSVSREKKERFSLILESASTNQTSMYLCASSLGTGLRFFGPGTRLTVL.

The chain combines TRBV6-4 with TRBJ2-1, with TRBD1 identical over 9 bases. The CDR3 loop spans 15 amino acids. With V trimmed by 8 bases and J by 1 base, 6 bases remained unmatched. In germline, CDR1 is MRHNA, CDR2 SNTAGT. As DNA, the CDR3 is TGTGCCAGCTCAACACAGGGGGCATCCTACAATGAGCAGTTCTTC. It is translated as CASSTQGASYNEQFF.

V usage is TRBV15 and J usage is TRBJ1-2; 7 bases are shared with TRBD1. V shed 3 bases and J 4 bases; nucleotides not matched to a gene: 8. CDR1 is LNHNV, CDR2 YYDKDF, per germline (reference sequence). This CDR3 has 15 residues. Here the CDR3 DNA reads TGTGCCACCAGCAGGGGTCGGGGGACAGCCTATGGCTACACCTTC. The encoded protein is CATSRGRGTAYGYTF.

The V call is TRBV7-8, the J call TRBJ2-1, with 10 bases aligning to TRBD2. The trim removed 4 bases at V and 4 bases at J, leaving 7 bases unmatched. Germline V gene sequence: CDR1 SGHVS, CDR2 FQNEAQ. The CDR3 covers 16 residues. The CDR3, as DNA: TGTGCCAGCAGCTCCGGACTAGCGGAGGTTTACAATGAGCAGTTCTTC. This sequence encodes CASSSGLAEVYNEQFF.

The V and J genes are TRBV4-1 and TRBJ1-2; no reliable D call. The V gene's germline CDR1 is MGHRA and CDR2 YSYEKL. The CDR3 has 16 residues. The V and J ends lost 0 bases and 6 bases respectively, with 17 bases between them. DNA of the CDR3: TGCGCCAGCAGCCAAGACCGAGGGTATTTGGCGCATGGCTACACCTTC. It is translated as CASSQDRGYLAHGYTF.

The CDR3 here is CASSEVDGGNQPQHF. The CDR3 DNA reads TGTGCCAGCAGCGAAGTGGATGGAGGCAATCAGCCCCAGCATTTT. This chain joins TRBV28 and TRBJ1-5; the D is unclear. The germline CDR1 and CDR2 sequences are MDHEN and SYDVKM. With 6 bases removed from V and 2 bases from J, the gap between germline ends came to 14 bases. This CDR3 region has 15 residues.

The J gene is TRBJ1-1, the V gene TRBV11-2; D uncertain. Germline assignment: CDR1 SGHAT and CDR2 FQNNGV. Trimming left V 1 base short and J 5 bases short, with 14 bases between. This CDR3 has 15 amino acids. The chain's CDR3 is CASSLAIGVGTEAFF. In nucleotides, the CDR3 is TGTGCCAGCAGCTTAGCAATCGGGGTTGGGACTGAAGCTTTCTTT.

V gene TRBV19 combines with J gene TRBJ2-3; a weak D match, TRBD1 (5 bases). The CDR3 is made up of 14 amino acids. Looked up from germline, CDR1 is LNHDA and CDR2 is SQIVND (reference sequence). With 3 bases removed from V and 2 bases from J, the gap between germline ends came to 9 bases. As DNA, the CDR3 is TGTGCCAGTAGTATTGGGGCAGTCACAGATACGCAGTATTTT. This gives the protein CASSIGAVTDTQYF.

V is TRBV27 and J is TRBJ1-5, with 9 nucleotides matching TRBD1. This CDR3 comprises 13 residues. V gave up 0 bases and J gave up 15 bases; unmatched junction bases: 6. The germline V gene encodes CDR1 MNHEY and CDR2 SMNVEV (reference sequence). The CDR3 is CASSLSAGQGWHF. CDR3 coding DNA: TGTGCCAGCAGTTTATCGGCGGGACAGGGTTGGCATTTT.

The chain uses TRBV5-1 and TRBJ1-6; 7 positions agree with TRBD1. Germline loops: CDR1 SGHRS, CDR2 YFSETQ. J gave up 7 bases and V 3 bases, and 4 bases lay outside the gene matches. CDR3 length: 14 residues. DNA for the CDR3: TGCGCCAGCAGCTGGACAGGCGCCAATTCACCCCTCCACTTT. It translates to CASSWTGANSPLHF.